The subject of this entry is one T cell receptor beta chain. TCRdb used MiXCR to reprocess the reads, holding one entry per CDR3 protein. The sample carries 300,000 or so distinct CDR3 sequences, around 10% recorded once. The sample comes from a study of T cell repertoires in cytomegalovirus infection. Study details: CMV infection and matching HLA type were both indicated by public TCR beta signatures.

The CDR3 has 12 residues. The V end was cut by 6 bases, the J end by 0 bases, with 7 bases between. Germline V gene data show CDR1 as DFQATT and CDR2 as SNEGSKA (reference sequence). Sequencing was performed on PBMCs. The TCR originated in a human donor in good health (CMV status not recorded). Some clones in this sample may be carry-over from other donors' samples. J is TRBJ2-3 and V is TRBV20-1; D ambiguous. This chain's CDR3 is CSAADSTDTQYF. The CDR3 DNA is TGCAGTGCCGCAGACAGCACAGATACGCAGTATTTT.